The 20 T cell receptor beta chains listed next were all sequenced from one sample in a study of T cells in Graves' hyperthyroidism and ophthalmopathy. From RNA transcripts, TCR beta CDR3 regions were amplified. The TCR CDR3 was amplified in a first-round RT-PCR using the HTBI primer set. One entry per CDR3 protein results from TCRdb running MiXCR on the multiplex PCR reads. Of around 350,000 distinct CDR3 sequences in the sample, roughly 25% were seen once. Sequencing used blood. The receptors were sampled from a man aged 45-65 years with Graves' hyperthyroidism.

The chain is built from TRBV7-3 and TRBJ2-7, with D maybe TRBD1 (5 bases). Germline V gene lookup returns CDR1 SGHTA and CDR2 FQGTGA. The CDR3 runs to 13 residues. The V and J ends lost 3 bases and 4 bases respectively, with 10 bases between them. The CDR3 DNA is TGTGCCAGCAGCTTGACAGCAGCTTACGAGCAGTACTTC. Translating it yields CASSLTAAYEQYF.

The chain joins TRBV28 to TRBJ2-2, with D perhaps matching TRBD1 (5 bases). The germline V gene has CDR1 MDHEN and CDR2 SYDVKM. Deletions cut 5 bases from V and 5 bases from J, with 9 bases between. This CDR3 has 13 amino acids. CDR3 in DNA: TGTGCCAGCAGTCGCAGGGTAACCGGGGAGCTGTTTTTT. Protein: CASSRRVTGELFF. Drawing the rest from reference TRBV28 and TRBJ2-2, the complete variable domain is DVKVTQSSRYLVKRTGEKVFLECVQDMDHENMFWYRQDPGLGLRLIYFSYDVKMKEKGDIPEGYSVSREKKERFSLILESASTNQTSMYLCASSRRVTGELFFGEGSRLTVL.

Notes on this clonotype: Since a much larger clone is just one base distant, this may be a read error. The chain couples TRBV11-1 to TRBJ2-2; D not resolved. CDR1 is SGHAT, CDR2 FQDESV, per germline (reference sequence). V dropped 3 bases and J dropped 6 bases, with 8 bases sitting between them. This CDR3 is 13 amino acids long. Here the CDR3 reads CASSLIGSGELFF. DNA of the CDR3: TGTGCCAGCAGCTTGATAGGATCCGGGGAGCTGTTTTTT. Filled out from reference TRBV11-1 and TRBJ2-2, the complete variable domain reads EAEVAQSPRYKITEKSQAVAFWCDPISGHATLYWYRQILGQGPELLVQFQDESVVDDSQLPKDRFSAERLKGVDSTLKIQPAELGDSAMYLCASSLIGSGELFFGEGSRLTVL.

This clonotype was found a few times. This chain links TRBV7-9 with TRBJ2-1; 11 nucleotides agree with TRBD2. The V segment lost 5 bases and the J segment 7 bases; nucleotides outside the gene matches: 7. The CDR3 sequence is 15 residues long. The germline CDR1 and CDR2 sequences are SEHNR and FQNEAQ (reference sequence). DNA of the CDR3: TGTGCCAGCAGCCCGGGACTAGCGGCCTTTAATGAGCAGTTCTTC. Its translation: CASSPGLAAFNEQFF.

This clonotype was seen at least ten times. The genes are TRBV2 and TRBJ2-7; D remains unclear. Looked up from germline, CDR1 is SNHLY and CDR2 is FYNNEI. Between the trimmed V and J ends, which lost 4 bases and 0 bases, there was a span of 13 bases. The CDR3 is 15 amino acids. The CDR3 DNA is TGTGCCAGCAGTGGGGCCGGGCCGCCCTCCTACGAGCAGTACTTC. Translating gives CASSGAGPPSYEQYF.

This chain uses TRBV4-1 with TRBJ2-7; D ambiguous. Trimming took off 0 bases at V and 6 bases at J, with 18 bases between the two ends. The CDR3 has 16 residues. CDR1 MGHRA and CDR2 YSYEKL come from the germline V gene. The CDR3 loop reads CASSQDGQPRGREQYF. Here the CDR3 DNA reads TGCGCCAGCAGCCAAGATGGCCAGCCCCGAGGCCGCGAGCAGTACTTC.

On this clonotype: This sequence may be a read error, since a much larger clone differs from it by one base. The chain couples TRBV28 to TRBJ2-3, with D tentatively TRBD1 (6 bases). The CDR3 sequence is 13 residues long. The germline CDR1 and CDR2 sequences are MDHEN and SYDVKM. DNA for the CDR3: TGTGCCAGCAGTGAACGGGACACAGGTACGCAGTATTTT. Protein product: CASSERDTGTQYF.

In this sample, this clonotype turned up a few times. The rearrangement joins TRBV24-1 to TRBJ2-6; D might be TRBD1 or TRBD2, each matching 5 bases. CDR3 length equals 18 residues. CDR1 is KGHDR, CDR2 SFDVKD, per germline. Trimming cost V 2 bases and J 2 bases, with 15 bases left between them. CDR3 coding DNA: TGTGCCACCAGTGATTCCGGGCCTCAGGGAGCTGGGGCCAACGTCCTGACTTTC. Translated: CATSDSGPQGAGANVLTF.

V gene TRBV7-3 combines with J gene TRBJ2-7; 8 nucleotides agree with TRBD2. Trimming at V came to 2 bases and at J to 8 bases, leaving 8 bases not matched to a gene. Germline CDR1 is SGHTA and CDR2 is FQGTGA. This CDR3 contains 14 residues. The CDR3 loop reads CASSLAAGGGKQYF. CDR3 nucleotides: TGTGCCAGCAGCTTAGCGGCGGGAGGTGGAAAGCAGTACTTC.

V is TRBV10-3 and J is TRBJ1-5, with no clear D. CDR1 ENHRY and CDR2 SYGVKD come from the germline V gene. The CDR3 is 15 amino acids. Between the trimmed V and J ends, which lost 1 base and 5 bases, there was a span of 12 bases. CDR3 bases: TGTGCCATCAGTGAGTTAGGAGTAGTAGATCAGCCCCAGCATTTT. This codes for CAISELGVVDQPQHF.

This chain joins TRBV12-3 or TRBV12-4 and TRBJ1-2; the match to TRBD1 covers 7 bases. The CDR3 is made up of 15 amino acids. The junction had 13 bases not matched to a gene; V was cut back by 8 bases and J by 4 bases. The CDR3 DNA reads TGTGCCAGCGGTGACCCAAGAGGGGGCGGCTATGGCTACACCTTC. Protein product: CASGDPRGGGYGYTF.

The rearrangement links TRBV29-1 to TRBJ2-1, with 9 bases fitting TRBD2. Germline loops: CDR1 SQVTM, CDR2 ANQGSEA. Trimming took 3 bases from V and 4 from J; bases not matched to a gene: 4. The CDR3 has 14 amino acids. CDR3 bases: TGCAGCGTTGATCCTAGCGGGAAATACAATGAGCAGTTCTTC. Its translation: CSVDPSGKYNEQFF.

CDR3 amino acids: CASSGRLPPPIDGYTF. The CDR3 DNA reads as TGCGCCAGCAGTGGGAGATTGCCCCCTCCGATCGATGGCTACACCTTC. The rearrangement joins TRBV10-1 to TRBJ1-2; D gene uncertain. Germline-derived CDR1 and CDR2 are WNHNN and SYGVQD (reference sequence). Trimming stripped 4 bases from V and 6 bases from J, with 21 bases between. This CDR3 contains 16 residues.

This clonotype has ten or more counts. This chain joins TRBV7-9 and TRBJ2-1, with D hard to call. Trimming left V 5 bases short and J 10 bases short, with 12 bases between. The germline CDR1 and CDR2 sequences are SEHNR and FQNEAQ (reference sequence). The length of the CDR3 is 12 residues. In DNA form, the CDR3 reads TGTGCCAGCAGCGTAACACTGGGAGAGCAGTTCTTC. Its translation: CASSVTLGEQFF.

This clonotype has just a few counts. CDR3 region: CASNPGASTEAFF. DNA for the CDR3: TGTGCCAGCAACCCAGGGGCGAGCACTGAAGCTTTCTTT. This rearrangement joins TRBV6-1 to TRBJ1-1; tentative D call: TRBD1 (6 bases). Trimming took 7 bases from V and 4 from J, leaving 13 bases between them. Looked up from germline, CDR1 is MNHNS and CDR2 is SASEGT. This CDR3 comprises 13 residues.

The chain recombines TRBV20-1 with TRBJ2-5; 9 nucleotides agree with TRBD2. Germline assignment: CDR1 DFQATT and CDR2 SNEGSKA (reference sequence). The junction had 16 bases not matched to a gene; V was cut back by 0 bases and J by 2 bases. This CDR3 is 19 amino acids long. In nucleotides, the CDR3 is TGCAGTGCTAGAGATTGGAAGGCTAGCGGGAAGGACGAACAAGAGACCCAGTACTTC. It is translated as CSARDWKASGKDEQETQYF.

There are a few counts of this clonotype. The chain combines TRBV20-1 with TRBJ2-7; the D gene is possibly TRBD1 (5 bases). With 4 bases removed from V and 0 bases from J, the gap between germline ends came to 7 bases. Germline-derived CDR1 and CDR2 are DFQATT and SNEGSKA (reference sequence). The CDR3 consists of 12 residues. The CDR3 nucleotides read TGCAGTGCTACTGACAGCTCCTACGAGCAGTACTTC. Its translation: CSATDSSYEQYF.

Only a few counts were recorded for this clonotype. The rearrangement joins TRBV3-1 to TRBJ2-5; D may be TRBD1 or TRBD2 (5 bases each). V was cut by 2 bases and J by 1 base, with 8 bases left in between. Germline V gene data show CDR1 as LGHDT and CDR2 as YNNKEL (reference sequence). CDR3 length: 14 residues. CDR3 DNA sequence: TGTGCCAGCAGCCAATACGGGACCCAAGAGACCCAGTACTTC. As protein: CASSQYGTQETQYF.

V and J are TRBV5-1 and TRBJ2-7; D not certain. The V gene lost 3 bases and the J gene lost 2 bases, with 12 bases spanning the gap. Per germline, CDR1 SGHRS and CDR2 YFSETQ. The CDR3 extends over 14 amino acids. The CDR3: CASSSPTRPYEQYF. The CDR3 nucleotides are TGCGCCAGCAGCTCGCCGACGCGTCCCTACGAGCAGTACTTC.

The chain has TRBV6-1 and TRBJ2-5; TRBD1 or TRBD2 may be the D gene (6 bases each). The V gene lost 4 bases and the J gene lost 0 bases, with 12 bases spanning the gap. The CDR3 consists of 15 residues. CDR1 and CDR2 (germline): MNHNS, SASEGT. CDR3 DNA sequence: TGTGCCAGCAGTGCAGGCGGGACATACCAAGAGACCCAGTACTTC. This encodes CASSAGGTYQETQYF.